This T cell receptor (beta chain) was found in a study of T cell responses to AZD1222 COVID-19 vaccine. On this clone itself: Its antigen is unknown.

Clones were read by immunoSEQ multiplex PCR, and TCRdb kept only the in-frame ones, dropping some. The sample holds about 94,000 clones, more than 75% seen once. Study conclusions and caveats: At study baseline, merely roughly 6 AZD1222 recipients were seropositive.

This CDR3 spans 13 amino acids. The germline CDR1 and CDR2 sequences are MNHEY and SVGAGI. V was cut by 0 bases and J by 7 bases, with 7 bases left in between. This sample comprised peripheral blood, obtained 28 days after the second AZD1222 dose. The TCR was taken from an adult who received the AZD1222 COVID-19 vaccine. V usage is TRBV6-5 and J usage is TRBJ1-5; D may be TRBD1 (5 bases). CDR3 DNA sequence: TGTGCCAGCAGTTACTCAGGGGTGCAGCCCCAGCATTTT. This gives the protein CASSYSGVQPQHF.